One sample yielded the 7 T cell receptor beta chains listed below, sequenced in a study. TCRdb called the reads again in MiXCR, with one record for every CDR3 protein. The table includes approximately 4,500 distinct CDR3 sequences, roughly 8% detected once. Sequencing was carried out using CD4+ T cells from synovial fluid. All receptors derive from a human donor with rheumatoid arthritis.

By its share, this clonotype is medium-sized. The rearrangement uses TRBV29-1 and TRBJ1-2, with D maybe TRBD1 (6 bases). Germline V gives CDR1 SQVTM, CDR2 ANQGSEA. There are 15 residues in the CDR3. V was cut by 2 bases and J by 2 bases, with 15 bases left in between. CDR3 nucleotide sequence: TGCAGCGTTGAATCCACGGGAAGGGGGAACTATGGCTACACCTTC. Translated, it gives CSVESTGRGNYGYTF. Looking up the rest from reference TRBV29-1 and TRBJ1-2 gives the full variable domain: SAVISQKPSRDICQRGTSLTIQCQVDSQVTMMFWYRQQPGQSLTLIATANQGSEATYESGFVIDKFPISRPNLTFSTLTVSNMSPEDSSIYLCSVESTGRGNYGYTFGSGTRLTVV.

This clonotype is termed medium-sized (0.01 to 0.1%). This chain links TRBV5-5 with TRBJ1-2, with no clear D. The CDR3 extends over 14 amino acids. Germline CDR1 SGHKS, CDR2 YYEKEE (reference sequence). Trimming left V 0 bases short and J 6 bases short, with 12 bases between. The CDR3 spells CASSLGLGRDGYTF. CDR3 DNA sequence: TGTGCCAGCAGCTTGGGGCTGGGAAGGGATGGCTACACCTTC. The full variable domain, with the rest looked up from reference TRBV5-5 and TRBJ1-2, is DAGVTQSPTHLIKTRGQQVTLRCSPISGHKSVSWYQQVLGQGPQFIFQYYEKEERGRGNFPDRFSARQFPNYSSELNVNALLLGDSALYLCASSLGLGRDGYTFGSGTRLTVV.

Judged by abundance, this clonotype is medium-sized (0.01 to 0.1%). The chain couples TRBV18 to TRBJ2-3, with 15 bases lining up with TRBD2. V lost 3 bases to trimming and J lost 6 bases; unmatched junction nucleotides: 4. From germline, CDR1 is KGHSH and CDR2 LQKENI. The CDR3 sequence is 16 residues long. CDR3 loop: CASSPGLAGGEDTQYF. The CDR3 region has the DNA TGTGCCAGCTCACCCGGACTAGCGGGAGGGGAGGATACGCAGTATTTT.

Relative to its sample, this clonotype is large. The chain carries TRBV20-1 and TRBJ2-7; D is undetermined. Germline V CDR1 and CDR2: DFQATT, SNEGSKA (reference sequence). V was pared by 4 bases and J by 2 bases, with 15 bases between. This CDR3 region has 14 residues. CDR3 sequence reads: CSATRRAVTYEQYF. The CDR3, as DNA: TGCAGTGCTACGAGACGGGCTGTTACCTACGAGCAGTACTTC.

The chain couples TRBV6-5 to TRBJ1-3; D is ambiguous. Germline values: CDR1 MNHEY, CDR2 SVGAGI. The CDR3 sequence is 15 residues long. V lost 1 base and J lost 4, with 11 bases in between. The CDR3 loop reads CASSYLEGKGNTIYF. The DNA for the CDR3 is TGTGCCAGCAGTTACTTAGAAGGGAAGGGAAACACCATATATTTT.

The chain uses TRBV20-1 and TRBJ2-7; 7 bases are shared with TRBD2. CDR3 length equals 14 residues. V lost 6 bases and J lost 2; bases outside the gene matches: 10. CDR1 is DFQATT and CDR2 is SNEGSKA in the germline V gene (reference sequence). The CDR3 nucleotides read TGCAGTGCCGTAGAGCTAGCGGTGACCTACGAGCAGTACTTC. Its protein product is CSAVELAVTYEQYF.

This clonotype qualifies as medium-sized. The CDR3 nucleotides are TGCAGCGTGGGAAACTCGGAGAACACTGAAGCTTTCTTT. Translating gives CSVGNSENTEAFF. This chain joins TRBV29-1 and TRBJ1-1; no definite D call. This CDR3 comprises 13 residues. Trimming took 6 bases from V and 1 from J, leaving 12 bases between them. Germline V gene sequence: CDR1 SQVTM, CDR2 ANQGSEA.